The T cell receptor beta chain described here comes from a study of blood T cell repertoires in COVID-19. CDR1 is WSHSY and CDR2 is SAAADI in the germline V gene. Trimming cost V 4 bases and J 2 bases, with 12 bases left between them. The CDR3 loop spans 14 amino acids. Clones were read by immunoSEQ multiplex PCR, and TCRdb kept only the in-frame ones, dropping some. The sample lists 200,000 to 300,000 clones; around nine tenths were seen once. The sequence was obtained from a woman in her seventies with active or convalescent COVID-19. Specimen: peripheral blood. This chain connects TRBV10-2 to TRBJ2-7; D might be TRBD1 (6 bases). CDR3 sequence: CASSGIGGPYEQYF. For the CDR3, the DNA is TGCGCCAGCAGTGGGATAGGGGGTCCCTACGAGCAGTACTTC.